The table lists the clone carrying this TCR beta chain with a count of one. Its antigen is unknown. CD45RO negativity and positive selection for CCR7 defined naive CD8 cells, a population that excluded terminally differentiated effector memory CD45RA+ cells. This entry comes from a study of shared clonotypes between healthy human individuals. Whole-study findings and limits: Investigators expected sequencing depth to affect clonotype sharing among donors.

Clones were sequenced by immunoSEQ multiplex PCR, and TCRdb holds only the in-frame ones, with some missing. The sample carries around 1.9 million clones, 93% recorded once. V lost 5 bases and J lost 4, with 15 bases in between. The CDR3 has 15 amino acids. Germline CDR1 is SGHAT and CDR2 is FQNNGV. Sequencing input: naive CD8+ T cells from PBMCs. The sequence was obtained from a man aged 18 to 30 in good health. Some clones in this sample may be carry-over from other donors' samples. The genes are TRBV11-2 and TRBJ1-3; D might be TRBD1 (5 bases). The CDR3 loop is CASSPPGGVGNTIYF. CDR3 DNA: TGTGCCAGCAGCCCGCCGGGAGGGGTCGGAAACACCATATATTTT.